This is a list of T cell receptor beta chains from one sample in a study of T-cell reconstitution after alpha-beta-depleted transplantation in children. MiXCR, applied by TCRdb to the PCR reads, yields one record per CDR3 protein. The sample includes about 340,000 distinct CDR3 sequences, about an eighth of them seen just once. This specimen consisted of PBMCs, obtained from the stem cell graft. These receptors came from a human donor who donated a stem cell graft to a child with Fanconi anemia. Each CDR3 is given with its conserved first and last residue. The order of the fields is V gene, D gene, CDR3 length, J gene, clone size, CDR3 protein, CDR3 DNA. D genes are given only for firm matches. Size tells how often a clone was seen (once, few, many) or the class of an expanded clone, and some rows leave it out.

v_call: TRBV7-8
d_call: TRBD1
cdr3_length: 16
j_call: TRBJ1-6
clone_size: .
cdr3_aa: CASSPSGTGGNSPLHF
cdr3_nt: TGTGCCAGCAGCCCATCCGGGACAGGGGGTAATTCACCCCTCCACTTT

v_call: TRBV12-3/TRBV12-4
d_call: TRBD1
cdr3_length: 15
j_call: TRBJ2-1
clone_size: few
cdr3_aa: CANSFGTGSYNEQFF
cdr3_nt: TGTGCCAACAGTTTTGGGACAGGGTCCTACAATGAGCAGTTCTTC

v_call: TRBV5-1
d_call: .
cdr3_length: 14
j_call: TRBJ2-5
clone_size: .
cdr3_aa: CASSLQFTGETQYF
cdr3_nt: TGCGCCAGCAGCTTGCAGTTTACCGGGGAGACCCAGTACTTC

v_call: TRBV30
d_call: TRBD1
cdr3_length: 14
j_call: TRBJ2-3
clone_size: .
cdr3_aa: CARARGQTTDTQYF
cdr3_nt: TGTGCCAGAGCTCGGGGACAGACCACAGATACGCAGTATTTT

v_call: TRBV12-3/TRBV12-4
d_call: .
cdr3_length: 15
j_call: TRBJ1-6
clone_size: many
cdr3_aa: CASSLQSGANSPLHF
cdr3_nt: TGTGCCAGCAGTTTACAGTCAGGGGCTAATTCACCCCTCCACTTT

v_call: TRBV4-3
d_call: TRBD2
cdr3_length: 16
j_call: TRBJ2-3
clone_size: .
cdr3_aa: CASSQLLAGRTDTQYF
cdr3_nt: TGCGCCAGCAGCCAGCTCCTAGCGGGTAGGACAGATACGCAGTATTTT

v_call: TRBV12-3/TRBV12-4
d_call: .
cdr3_length: 15
j_call: TRBJ2-3
clone_size: .
cdr3_aa: CASSLAGRVPDTQYF
cdr3_nt: TGTGCCAGCAGTTTGGCTGGCAGGGTACCAGATACGCAGTATTTT

v_call: TRBV7-2
d_call: TRBD1
cdr3_length: 15
j_call: TRBJ2-7
clone_size: .
cdr3_aa: CASSLAAGDRGEQYF
cdr3_nt: TGTGCCAGCAGCTTAGCAGCCGGTGACAGGGGTGAGCAGTACTTC

v_call: TRBV5-1
d_call: .
cdr3_length: 15
j_call: TRBJ1-2
clone_size: few
cdr3_aa: CASSAQNQRNYGYTF
cdr3_nt: TGCGCCAGCAGCGCGCAAAATCAGCGAAACTATGGCTACACCTTC

v_call: TRBV3-1
d_call: .
cdr3_length: 12
j_call: TRBJ2-2
clone_size: many
cdr3_aa: CASSQEPGELFF
cdr3_nt: TGTGCCAGCAGCCAAGAACCGGGGGAGCTGTTTTTT

v_call: TRBV7-9
d_call: .
cdr3_length: 12
j_call: TRBJ1-1
clone_size: few
cdr3_aa: CASIPGSHVAFF
cdr3_nt: TGTGCCAGCATACCGGGATCCCATGTGGCTTTCTTT

v_call: TRBV7-8
d_call: TRBD1
cdr3_length: 17
j_call: TRBJ1-5
clone_size: few
cdr3_aa: CASSLGGGTGMNQPQHF
cdr3_nt: TGTGCCAGCAGCTTAGGGGGGGGGACAGGGATGAATCAGCCCCAGCATTTT

v_call: TRBV6-2/TRBV6-3
d_call: .
cdr3_length: 14
j_call: TRBJ2-5
clone_size: few
cdr3_aa: CAIRHAGVGETQYF
cdr3_nt: TGTGCCATCCGTCACGCAGGGGTTGGAGAGACCCAGTACTTC

v_call: TRBV24-1
d_call: TRBD2
cdr3_length: 16
j_call: TRBJ2-1
clone_size: many
cdr3_aa: CATSDQLAGENNEQFF
cdr3_nt: TGTGCCACCAGTGATCAGCTAGCGGGGGAGAACAATGAGCAGTTCTTC

v_call: TRBV7-2
d_call: .
cdr3_length: 15
j_call: TRBJ2-6
clone_size: .
cdr3_aa: CASSLVNSGANVLTF
cdr3_nt: TGTGCCAGCAGCTTAGTCAACTCTGGGGCCAACGTCCTGACTTTC

v_call: TRBV6-5
d_call: .
cdr3_length: 16
j_call: TRBJ1-5
clone_size: few
cdr3_aa: CASSVPDEGNYQPQHF
cdr3_nt: TGTGCCAGCAGCGTACCCGATGAGGGGAATTACCAGCCCCAGCATTTT

v_call: TRBV28
d_call: .
cdr3_length: 12
j_call: TRBJ1-2
clone_size: many
cdr3_aa: CASSWSAYGYTF
cdr3_nt: TGTGCCAGCAGTTGGTCAGCGTATGGCTACACCTTC

v_call: TRBV20-1
d_call: TRBD1
cdr3_length: 13
j_call: TRBJ1-2
clone_size: .
cdr3_aa: CSATGTENYGYTF
cdr3_nt: TGCAGTGCTACCGGGACAGAGAACTATGGCTACACCTTC

v_call: TRBV19
d_call: .
cdr3_length: 15
j_call: TRBJ1-5
clone_size: .
cdr3_aa: CASSTRDIWNQPQHF
cdr3_nt: TGTGCCAGTAGTACAAGGGACATTTGGAATCAGCCCCAGCATTTT

v_call: TRBV7-8
d_call: .
cdr3_length: 12
j_call: TRBJ1-2
clone_size: few
cdr3_aa: CASSLNGYGYTF
cdr3_nt: TGTGCCAGCAGCTTAAACGGGTATGGCTACACCTTC

v_call: TRBV7-2
d_call: .
cdr3_length: 15
j_call: TRBJ2-1
clone_size: .
cdr3_aa: CASSLVGGGENEQFF
cdr3_nt: TGTGCCAGCAGCTTAGTAGGAGGGGGTGAGAATGAGCAGTTCTTC

v_call: TRBV28
d_call: TRBD1
cdr3_length: 16
j_call: TRBJ2-3
clone_size: few
cdr3_aa: CASSLLGGTGTDTQYF
cdr3_nt: TGTGCCAGCAGTTTATTAGGGGGCACAGGCACAGATACGCAGTATTTT

v_call: TRBV29-1
d_call: .
cdr3_length: 12
j_call: TRBJ2-2
clone_size: .
cdr3_aa: CSAARGTGELFF
cdr3_nt: TGCAGCGCAGCCCGGGGAACCGGGGAGCTGTTTTTT

v_call: TRBV10-1
d_call: .
cdr3_length: 14
j_call: TRBJ2-2
clone_size: few
cdr3_aa: CASSERGPTGELFF
cdr3_nt: TGCGCCAGCAGTGAACGGGGCCCCACCGGGGAGCTGTTTTTT

v_call: TRBV3-1
d_call: .
cdr3_length: 13
j_call: TRBJ1-1
clone_size: few
cdr3_aa: CASSQMGRTEAFF
cdr3_nt: TGTGCCAGCAGCCAGATGGGGCGGACTGAAGCTTTCTTT

v_call: TRBV24-1
d_call: TRBD1
cdr3_length: 14
j_call: TRBJ1-5
clone_size: .
cdr3_aa: CATFDLQGDQPQHF
cdr3_nt: TGTGCCACCTTTGATTTACAGGGGGATCAGCCCCAGCATTTT

v_call: TRBV4-2
d_call: .
cdr3_length: 15
j_call: TRBJ1-1
clone_size: few
cdr3_aa: CASSREGSGNTEAFF
cdr3_nt: TGTGCCAGCAGCCGGGAGGGGTCGGGGAACACTGAAGCTTTCTTT

v_call: TRBV29-1
d_call: .
cdr3_length: 16
j_call: TRBJ1-2
clone_size: .
cdr3_aa: CSVAAAVDWGLYGYTF
cdr3_nt: TGCAGCGTCGCCGCGGCAGTTGATTGGGGCCTCTATGGCTACACCTTC

v_call: TRBV20-1
d_call: TRBD1
cdr3_length: 12
j_call: TRBJ2-3
clone_size: many
cdr3_aa: CSGGQGVDTQYF
cdr3_nt: TGCAGTGGGGGACAGGGGGTAGATACGCAGTATTTT

v_call: TRBV12-5
d_call: .
cdr3_length: 15
j_call: TRBJ2-3
clone_size: .
cdr3_aa: CASGLTGLATDTQYF
cdr3_nt: TGTGCTAGTGGTTTGACAGGCCTTGCCACAGATACGCAGTATTTT

v_call: TRBV15
d_call: .
cdr3_length: 14
j_call: TRBJ2-5
clone_size: .
cdr3_aa: CATRKGGIQETQYF
cdr3_nt: TGTGCCACCAGAAAGGGGGGAATCCAAGAGACCCAGTACTTC

v_call: TRBV18
d_call: .
cdr3_length: 14
j_call: TRBJ2-3
clone_size: .
cdr3_aa: CASSPGPSTDTQYF
cdr3_nt: TGTGCCAGCTCACCTGGGCCAAGCACAGATACGCAGTATTTT

v_call: TRBV28
d_call: .
cdr3_length: 14
j_call: TRBJ2-1
clone_size: .
cdr3_aa: CASSSIEGDNEQFF
cdr3_nt: TGTGCCAGCAGTAGTATCGAAGGGGACAATGAGCAGTTCTTC

v_call: TRBV11-2
d_call: .
cdr3_length: 14
j_call: TRBJ2-5
clone_size: many
cdr3_aa: CASSPTGGQETQYF
cdr3_nt: TGCGCCAGCAGCCCGACCGGTGGACAAGAGACCCAGTACTTC

v_call: TRBV19
d_call: TRBD1
cdr3_length: 16
j_call: TRBJ1-5
clone_size: few
cdr3_aa: CASIDRGTGLNQPQHF
cdr3_nt: TGTGCCAGTATCGATAGAGGGACAGGGTTAAATCAGCCCCAGCATTTT

v_call: TRBV4-3
d_call: .
cdr3_length: 17
j_call: TRBJ1-2
clone_size: .
cdr3_aa: CASSPGIHTGKVHGYTF
cdr3_nt: TGCGCCAGCAGCCCAGGAATCCATACAGGGAAGGTCCATGGCTACACCTTC

v_call: TRBV4-2
d_call: .
cdr3_length: 14
j_call: TRBJ1-5
clone_size: few
cdr3_aa: CASSQGYSNQPQHF
cdr3_nt: TGTGCCAGCAGCCAGGGGTATAGCAATCAGCCCCAGCATTTT

v_call: TRBV6-1
d_call: TRBD1
cdr3_length: 16
j_call: TRBJ2-6
clone_size: many
cdr3_aa: CASADRGKTGANVLTF
cdr3_nt: TGTGCCAGCGCCGACAGGGGGAAGACTGGGGCCAACGTCCTGACTTTC

v_call: TRBV12-5
d_call: .
cdr3_length: 11
j_call: TRBJ2-7
clone_size: .
cdr3_aa: CASGWNHEQYF
cdr3_nt: TGTGCTAGTGGCTGGAATCACGAGCAGTACTTC

v_call: TRBV28
d_call: .
cdr3_length: 14
j_call: TRBJ1-1
clone_size: many
cdr3_aa: CASSFTERNTEAFF
cdr3_nt: TGTGCCAGCAGTTTTACAGAGCGTAACACTGAAGCTTTCTTT

v_call: TRBV6-4
d_call: .
cdr3_length: 11
j_call: TRBJ2-3
clone_size: .
cdr3_aa: CASSTGTTQYF
cdr3_nt: TGTGCCAGCAGCACCGGGACTACGCAGTATTTT

v_call: TRBV29-1
d_call: .
cdr3_length: 12
j_call: TRBJ2-6
clone_size: .
cdr3_aa: CSARSGANVLTF
cdr3_nt: TGCAGCGCCAGATCTGGGGCCAACGTCCTGACTTTC

v_call: TRBV13
d_call: TRBD1
cdr3_length: 15
j_call: TRBJ1-1
clone_size: many
cdr3_aa: CASSENRGKNTEAFF
cdr3_nt: TGTGCCAGCAGCGAGAACAGGGGAAAGAACACTGAAGCTTTCTTT

v_call: TRBV4-2
d_call: .
cdr3_length: 16
j_call: TRBJ2-1
clone_size: few
cdr3_aa: CASSQDSGVSYNEQFF
cdr3_nt: TGTGCCAGCAGCCAAGACTCGGGGGTCTCCTACAATGAGCAGTTCTTC

v_call: TRBV11-2
d_call: .
cdr3_length: 14
j_call: TRBJ1-4
clone_size: few
cdr3_aa: CASSTVGESEKLFF
cdr3_nt: TGTGCCAGCAGCACCGTCGGGGAAAGTGAAAAACTGTTTTTT

v_call: TRBV13
d_call: .
cdr3_length: 17
j_call: TRBJ2-3
clone_size: .
cdr3_aa: CASSSTGGGPNTDTQYF
cdr3_nt: TGTGCCAGCAGCTCTACTGGCGGGGGCCCTAACACAGATACGCAGTATTTT

v_call: TRBV4-3
d_call: .
cdr3_length: 16
j_call: TRBJ2-3
clone_size: .
cdr3_aa: CASSQDKWTGTDTQYF
cdr3_nt: TGCGCCAGCAGCCAAGATAAGTGGACCGGCACAGATACGCAGTATTTT

v_call: TRBV7-9
d_call: TRBD1
cdr3_length: 16
j_call: TRBJ2-5
clone_size: few
cdr3_aa: CASSSTGGGYQETQYF
cdr3_nt: TGTGCCAGCAGCTCGACAGGGGGAGGGTACCAAGAGACCCAGTACTTC

v_call: TRBV4-2
d_call: .
cdr3_length: 16
j_call: TRBJ1-4
clone_size: few
cdr3_aa: CASSQDFWETNEKLFF
cdr3_nt: TGTGCCAGCAGCCAAGATTTTTGGGAAACTAATGAAAAACTGTTTTTT

v_call: TRBV7-9
d_call: .
cdr3_length: 13
j_call: TRBJ1-1
clone_size: few
cdr3_aa: CASSIDQGRRAFF
cdr3_nt: TGTGCCAGCAGCATCGACCAGGGGAGGAGAGCTTTCTTT

v_call: TRBV20-1
d_call: .
cdr3_length: 15
j_call: TRBJ1-4
clone_size: .
cdr3_aa: CSARPTFSTNEKLFF
cdr3_nt: TGCAGTGCTAGACCCACCTTCTCAACTAATGAAAAACTGTTTTTT